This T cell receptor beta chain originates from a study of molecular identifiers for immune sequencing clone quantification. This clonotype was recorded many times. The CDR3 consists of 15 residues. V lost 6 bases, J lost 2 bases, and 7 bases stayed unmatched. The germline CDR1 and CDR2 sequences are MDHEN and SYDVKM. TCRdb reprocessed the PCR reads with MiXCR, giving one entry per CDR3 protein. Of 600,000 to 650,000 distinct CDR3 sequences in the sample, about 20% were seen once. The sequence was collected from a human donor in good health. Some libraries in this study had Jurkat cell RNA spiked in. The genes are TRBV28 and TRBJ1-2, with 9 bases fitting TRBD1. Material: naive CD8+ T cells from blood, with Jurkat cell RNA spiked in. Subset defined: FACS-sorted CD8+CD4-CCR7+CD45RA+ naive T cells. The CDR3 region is CASSFTGGANYGYTF. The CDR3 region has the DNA TGTGCCAGCAGCTTCACAGGGGGCGCCAACTATGGCTACACCTTC.